The 30 T cell receptor beta chains reported below all come from one sample, sequenced in a study of CD8+CD57+ T cells in acquired aplastic anemia (dated by TCRdb to 2016 to 2019). Expansion of CD8+CD57+ cells had been shown by flow cytometry in the patients chosen for sequencing. The sequencer was an Illumina HiSeq 2000. Profiling of TCR beta VDJ combinations and CDR3 sequences used genomic DNA as the template. TCRdb's own reprocessing of the public reads used fastp at Q25 and MiXCR and kept productive beta chains. Identical CDR3 protein sequences are pooled into one entry, listed with their most common genes and DNA. This sample is represented by about 470,000 distinct CDR3 sequences; approximately 33% of them were singletons. The top ten clonotypes cover less than 1% of the sample. Sequenced: sorted CD4+, CD8+, or CD8+CD57+ T cells (not recorded which) from PBMCs. The origin of the receptors is a human donor with aplastic anemia.

CDR3 in DNA: TGTGCCAGCAGTTTATTTTGGGCCCTAGCGGGAGTTCAGACCGGGGAGCTGTTTTTT. Its translation: CASSLFWALAGVQTGELFF. V and J are TRBV28 and TRBJ2-2, with TRBD2 matching 10 bases. The CDR3 extends over 19 amino acids. The V gene's germline CDR1 is MDHEN and CDR2 SYDVKM. After removal of 1 base from V and 5 bases from J, the junction contained 13 bases not matched to a gene.

The chain couples TRBV11-2 to TRBJ2-3; TRBD1 might be the D (7 bases). V was cut by 1 base and J by 3 bases, with 20 bases left in between. The CDR3 totals 18 residues. Germline V gene sequence: CDR1 SGHAT, CDR2 FQNNGV. CDR3 region: CASSLGPLAAGGTDTQYF. The CDR3 nucleotides are TGTGCCAGCAGCTTAGGACCTTTAGCGGCAGGGGGGACAGATACGCAGTATTTT.

This clonotype was seen ten or more times. J is TRBJ2-5 and V is TRBV19; the match to TRBD1 covers 9 bases. Per the germline V gene, CDR1 is LNHDA and CDR2 is SQIVND (reference sequence). The trim removed 6 bases at V and 4 bases at J, leaving 9 bases unmatched. This CDR3 comprises 15 residues. The CDR3 loop reads CASRERHRGLETQYF. CDR3 bases: TGTGCCAGTAGAGAGAGACACAGGGGGCTAGAGACCCAGTACTTC.

This sequence joins TRBV10-3 and TRBJ2-2; D possibly corresponds to TRBD1 (6 bases). Germline V gene lookup returns CDR1 ENHRY and CDR2 SYGVKD. The ends were cut back, 10 bases at V and 4 bases at J, with 13 bases in the middle. This CDR3 has 13 amino acids. The CDR3 coding sequence is TGTGCCAGCAGAACAGGGACCACCGGGGAGCTGTTTTTT. It specifies CASRTGTTGELFF.

This clonotype appeared many times. This chain joins TRBV5-1 and TRBJ1-2, with D uncertain. Germline values: CDR1 SGHRS, CDR2 YFSETQ. There are 14 residues in the CDR3. Trimming removed 4 bases from V and 1 base from J, with 11 bases in between. CDR3: CASSDIQLNYGYTF. The CDR3 DNA reads TGCGCCAGCAGCGATATTCAGCTTAACTATGGCTACACCTTC. The complete variable domain, with remaining parts taken from reference TRBV5-1 and TRBJ1-2, reads KAGVTQTPRYLIKTRGQQVTLSCSPISGHRSVSWYQQTPGQGLQFLFEYFSETQRNKGNFPGRFSGRQFSNSRSEMNVSTLELGDSALYLCASSDIQLNYGYTFGSGTRLTVV.

This clonotype was detected many times. This chain links TRBV10-3 with TRBJ1-1; unclear D gene. Trimming stripped 6 bases from V and 0 bases from J, with 8 bases between. The CDR3 sequence is 13 residues long. Germline V CDR1 and CDR2: ENHRY, SYGVKD. The CDR3 sequence: CAIRWGMNTEAFF. CDR3 DNA sequence: TGTGCCATCAGATGGGGTATGAACACTGAAGCTTTCTTT.

This clonotype was detected a few times. This rearrangement joins TRBV6-1 to TRBJ1-5; 7 bases map to TRBD1. The germline CDR1 and CDR2 sequences are MNHNS and SASEGT. Trimming at V came to 8 bases and at J to 0 bases, leaving 10 bases not matched to a gene. The CDR3 length is 16 residues. The CDR3 region is CASRDSEWYSNQPQHF. CDR3 bases: TGTGCCAGCCGGGACAGCGAATGGTATAGCAATCAGCCCCAGCATTTT.

The chain is built from TRBV10-2 and TRBJ2-7; weak D call: TRBD2 (5 bases). The CDR3 loop spans 15 amino acids. Germline V lookup: CDR1 WSHSY, CDR2 SAAADI. The germline V and J ends were trimmed by 5 bases and 2 bases, with 16 bases remaining between them. This CDR3 is CASSHHAADTYEQYF. The CDR3 coding sequence is TGCGCCAGCAGTCACCACGCAGCGGATACCTACGAGCAGTACTTC.

The chain couples TRBV7-9 to TRBJ2-7; 12 bases line up with TRBD1. The CDR3 contains 15 residues. V dropped 2 bases and J dropped 5; count of bases not matched to a gene: 4. Germline-derived CDR1 and CDR2 are SEHNR and FQNEAQ (reference sequence). This CDR3 reads CASSLTGTGGDEQYV. DNA of the CDR3: TGTGCCAGCAGCTTAACCGGGACAGGGGGCGACGAGCAGTACGTC.

The J gene is TRBJ1-5, the V gene TRBV19, with 9 bases fitting TRBD1. The V and J ends lost 7 bases and 7 bases, in that order; junction bases with no gene match: 11. The germline CDR1 and CDR2 sequences are LNHDA and SQIVND (reference sequence). This CDR3 is built from 15 residues. The CDR3 nucleotides read TGTGCCAGTACACCGGGACAGGGCAGAGGACAGCCCCAGCATTTT. It encodes CASTPGQGRGQPQHF.

The rearrangement uses TRBV7-6 and TRBJ2-1; D gene ambiguous. Trimming left V 5 bases short and J 4 bases short, with 18 bases between. The germline V gene encodes CDR1 SGHVS and CDR2 FNYEAQ. This CDR3 has 16 residues. CDR3 in DNA: TGTGCCAGCAGCCCAAGACTGAGCACCCCATACAATGAGCAGTTCTTC. Its protein is CASSPRLSTPYNEQFF. The entire variable domain, with the rest obtained from reference TRBV7-6 and TRBJ2-1, is as follows: GAGVSQSPRYKVTKRGQDVALRCDPISGHVSLYWYRQALGQGPEFLTYFNYEAQQDKSGLPNDRFSAERPEGSISTLTIQRTEQRDSAMYRCASSPRLSTPYNEQFFGPGTRLTVL.

In its sample, this clonotype was seen a few times. This chain joins TRBV5-1 and TRBJ2-5; 9 bases are a match to TRBD1. The CDR3 runs 17 residues. Germline V gene sequence: CDR1 SGHRS, CDR2 YFSETQ. V shed 0 bases and J 2 bases; nucleotides not matched to a gene: 8. In DNA form, the CDR3 reads TGCGCCAGCAGCTTGGGCCCCTCTGGACAGGGGCAAGAGACCCAGTACTTC. The encoded protein is CASSLGPSGQGQETQYF.

Note on this clonotype: A much larger clone is a single base away; this may be a read error. The chain carries TRBV7-6 and TRBJ1-3, with D perhaps matching TRBD1 (6 bases). V was trimmed by 3 bases and J by 3 bases, leaving 15 bases between them. The CDR3 has 16 amino acids. Germline loops: CDR1 SGHVS, CDR2 FNYEAQ. CDR3 amino acids: CASSFRAGVGGNTIYF. CDR3 sequence (DNA): TGTGCCAGCAGCTTTCGGGCAGGGGTTGGTGGAAACACCATATATTTT.

This chain uses TRBV7-2 with TRBJ1-4; D possibly corresponds to TRBD1 (5 bases). In germline, CDR1 is SGHTA, CDR2 FQGNSA. V lost 5 bases and J lost 5, with 12 bases in between. CDR3 size: 14 residues. The CDR3 region is CASSPSAGNEKLFF. Here the CDR3 DNA reads TGTGCCAGCAGCCCCTCGGCAGGGAATGAAAAACTGTTTTTT. Together with reference TRBV7-2 and TRBJ1-4, the CDR3 gives the full variable domain: GAGVSQSPSNKVTEKGKDVELRCDPISGHTALYWYRQSLGQGLEFLIYFQGNSAPDKSGLPSDRFSAERTGGSVSTLTIQRTQQEDSAVYLCASSPSAGNEKLFFGSGTQLSVL.

This sequence joins TRBV30 and TRBJ1-6; 7 bases align to TRBD1. Germline V gene lookup returns CDR1 GTSNPN and CDR2 SVGIG (reference sequence). CDR3 length: 13 amino acids. The ends lost 6 bases at V and 8 bases at J; junction bases unmatched: 7. CDR3 nucleotides: TGTGCCTGTAATCGACAGGGAGATTCACCCCTCCACTTT. Translating gives CACNRQGDSPLHF.

J is TRBJ2-4 and V is TRBV11-2; TRBD2 is a possible D gene (6 bases). V lost 5 bases to trimming and J lost 8 bases, with 16 bases between them. CDR1 SGHAT and CDR2 FQNNGV come from the germline V gene. This CDR3 spans 14 amino acids. The CDR3 here is CASSPRRVGYIQYF. DNA for the CDR3: TGTGCCAGCAGCCCGCGGAGGGTCGGATACATTCAGTACTTC.

This clonotype was seen many times. The CDR3 protein is CASSNRDNNQPQHF. The CDR3 nucleotides are TGTGCCAGTTCCAACCGGGACAACAATCAGCCCCAGCATTTT. This chain joins TRBV19 and TRBJ1-5; tentatively, D is TRBD1 (6 bases). Trimming cost V 8 bases and J 3 bases, with 14 bases left between them. The length of the CDR3 is 14 residues. Germline V gene lookup returns CDR1 LNHDA and CDR2 SQIVND (reference sequence).

This clonotype appeared many times. The chain recombines TRBV20-1 with TRBJ1-2; 9 nucleotides align to TRBD1. This CDR3 contains 16 residues. V trimming: 0 bases; J trimming: 3 bases; junction bases outside the gene matches: 8. Germline values: CDR1 DFQATT, CDR2 SNEGSKA (reference sequence). The CDR3 coding sequence is TGCAGTGCTAGAGATTTGGGTCGACAGGGGGACTATGGCTACACCTTC. Translation gives CSARDLGRQGDYGYTF.

The V gene is TRBV6-1, the J gene TRBJ1-5; weak D call: TRBD1 (5 bases). This CDR3 region has 16 residues. Trimming left V 2 bases short and J 5 bases short, with 16 bases between. In germline, CDR1 is MNHNS, CDR2 SASEGT. CDR3 amino acids: CASSEKYGGIYQPQHF. The CDR3 bases are TGTGCCAGCAGTGAAAAGTATGGGGGGATTTATCAGCCCCAGCATTTT.

This clonotype appeared a few times. The gene calls are TRBV6-5 and TRBJ2-7; no reliable D call. This CDR3 is 16 amino acids long. Germline loops: CDR1 MNHEY, CDR2 SVGAGI. V shed 0 bases and J shed 3 bases, with 15 bases lying between them. CDR3 residues: CASSYSGWADGYEQYF. In DNA, the CDR3 is TGTGCCAGCAGTTACTCCGGGTGGGCGGACGGCTACGAGCAGTACTTC.

This clonotype was counted many times. The J gene is TRBJ1-1, the V gene TRBV7-2; no firm D call. CDR3 length: 12 residues. Germline CDR1 is SGHTA and CDR2 is FQGNSA. Trimming pared 5 bases from V and 10 bases from J, leaving 14 bases between. The CDR3 DNA reads as TGTGCCAGCAGCAATGGACTGAGCCGAGCTTTCTTT. Residues: CASSNGLSRAFF.

With regard to this clonotype: Given a much more abundant clone one base away, this may be a read error. The conserved closing phenylalanine or tryptophan is absent in this CDR3, likely reflecting a read error. The chain has TRBV7-2 and TRBJ2-5, with D unclear. This CDR3 contains 12 residues. V was clipped by 5 bases and J by 2 bases, with 6 bases between them. Germline V gene lookup returns CDR1 SGHTA and CDR2 FQGNSA. Written as DNA, the CDR3 is TGTGCCAGCAGCCAAAGTCAAGAGACCCAGTACTCC. Translation: CASSQSQETQYS.

V gene TRBV24-1 combines with J gene TRBJ2-3, with TRBD1 matching 8 bases. Trimming took 4 bases from V and 2 from J; bases not matched to a gene: 7. The germline V gene has CDR1 KGHDR and CDR2 SFDVKD. This CDR3 is built from 16 residues. CDR3 residues: CATSEAGQEYTDTQYF. The CDR3 nucleotides are TGTGCCACCAGTGAGGCGGGACAGGAATACACAGATACGCAGTATTTT.

This clonotype was detected only once. The rearrangement links TRBV7-8 to TRBJ2-1; D is perhaps TRBD2 (7 bases). The germline V gene encodes CDR1 SGHVS and CDR2 FQNEAQ. The CDR3 consists of 14 residues. The V end was cut by 0 bases, the J end by 7 bases, with 10 bases between. This CDR3 reads CASSLAAGANEQFF. The CDR3 DNA reads TGTGCCAGCAGCTTAGCGGCGGGGGCGAATGAGCAGTTCTTC.

As regards this clonotype: A read error may be the cause here, since a much bigger clone is one base away. This chain uses TRBV13 with TRBJ1-2; TRBD1 agrees at 9 bases. The CDR3 has 14 residues. Losses at the gene ends were 6 bases for V and 0 bases for J; bases not matched to a gene: 2. Germline V lookup: CDR1 PRHDT, CDR2 FYEKMQ (reference sequence). The CDR3 spells CASSRTGANYGYTF. As DNA, the CDR3 is TGTGCCAGCAGTAGGACAGGGGCTAACTATGGCTACACCTTC.

The chain links TRBV6-1 to TRBJ1-2, with D unresolved. The germline V and J ends were trimmed by 1 base and 4 bases, with 7 bases remaining between them. This CDR3 region has 13 residues. Germline V gene data show CDR1 as MNHNS and CDR2 as SASEGT. The CDR3 region is CASSEDAGYGYTF. CDR3 nucleotides: TGTGCCAGCAGTGAAGACGCGGGCTATGGCTACACCTTC.

This clonotype was detected once. The J gene is TRBJ2-5, the V gene TRBV7-3; 7 nucleotides align to TRBD1. Germline-derived CDR1 and CDR2 are SGHTA and FQGTGA. The trim removed 5 bases at V and 5 bases at J, leaving 8 bases unmatched. This CDR3 is built from 14 residues. CDR3 in amino acids: CASSQLTGVETQYF. CDR3 DNA: TGTGCCAGCAGCCAGCTCACAGGGGTCGAGACCCAGTACTTC.

Worth noting for this clonotype: A read error may explain this, as a much larger clone is one base away. V is TRBV7-7 and J is TRBJ2-1; D is perhaps TRBD1 (8 bases). The CDR3 has 16 amino acids. Germline CDR1 SSHAT, CDR2 FNYEAQ (reference sequence). CDR3 nucleotides: TGTGCTAGCAGCCCCGGAACAGGGGGAGGGAAGGATGAGCAGTTCTTC. This encodes CASSPGTGGGKDEQFF.

On this clonotype: A read error may produce the germline difference seen at one junction end. The rearrangement uses TRBV7-9 and TRBJ2-1; D possibly corresponds to TRBD2 (6 bases). CDR1 is SEHNR, CDR2 FQNEAQ, per germline (reference sequence). The CDR3 runs 13 residues. CDR3 residues: CASSLPGSNEQFF. The CDR3 DNA is TGCGCCAGCAGCCTTCCCGGGAGCAATGAGCAGTTCTTC. Full variable domain (missing parts from reference TRBV7-9 and TRBJ2-1): DTGVSQNPRHKITKRGQNVTFRCDPISEHNRLYWYRQTLGQGPEFLTYFQNEAQLEKSRLLSDRFSAERPKGSFSTLEIQRTEQGDSAMYLCASSLPGSNEQFFGPGTRLTVL.

This clonotype has just a few counts. This sequence joins TRBV12-3 or TRBV12-4 and TRBJ1-1, with D hard to call. Trimming took off 5 bases at V and 4 bases at J, with 11 bases between the two ends. The CDR3 is 13 residues long. DNA of the CDR3: TGTGCCAGCAGTCAATTACCGGGCACTGAAGCTTTCTTT. Amino acids: CASSQLPGTEAFF.